The clone carrying this T cell receptor (beta chain) appeared a few times. Its specificity is unknown. This CDR3 contains 14 residues. Germline V gives CDR1 MDHEN, CDR2 SYDVKM. V lost 3 bases, J lost 5 bases, and 13 bases lay in between. The source of the sample is a study of early T cells in non-severe SARS-CoV-2 infection. As for the study in general: Bulk RNA taken from unsorted whole blood was sequenced, leaving chains unpaired. Whole-study findings and limits: VDJdb matching favored anti-spike CD8 responses, missing private and CD4 specificities.

Attachment of unique molecular identifiers to individual cDNA molecules was performed. In TCRdb, the 5' RACE reads were re-called with MiXCR into one record per CDR3 protein. Of 85,000 to 120,000 distinct CDR3 sequences in the sample, 10% to 15% are singletons; the top ten hold 6% to 7%. This sequence joins TRBV28 and TRBJ1-2; D uncertain. This sequence originates from an adult who was a healthcare worker with PCR-confirmed SARS-CoV-2 infection or an uninfected control (not recorded which). Sequencing input: whole blood. The CDR3 spells CASSFGEMYYGYTF. CDR3 DNA: TGTGCCAGCAGTTTTGGGGAAATGTATTATGGCTACACCTTC.